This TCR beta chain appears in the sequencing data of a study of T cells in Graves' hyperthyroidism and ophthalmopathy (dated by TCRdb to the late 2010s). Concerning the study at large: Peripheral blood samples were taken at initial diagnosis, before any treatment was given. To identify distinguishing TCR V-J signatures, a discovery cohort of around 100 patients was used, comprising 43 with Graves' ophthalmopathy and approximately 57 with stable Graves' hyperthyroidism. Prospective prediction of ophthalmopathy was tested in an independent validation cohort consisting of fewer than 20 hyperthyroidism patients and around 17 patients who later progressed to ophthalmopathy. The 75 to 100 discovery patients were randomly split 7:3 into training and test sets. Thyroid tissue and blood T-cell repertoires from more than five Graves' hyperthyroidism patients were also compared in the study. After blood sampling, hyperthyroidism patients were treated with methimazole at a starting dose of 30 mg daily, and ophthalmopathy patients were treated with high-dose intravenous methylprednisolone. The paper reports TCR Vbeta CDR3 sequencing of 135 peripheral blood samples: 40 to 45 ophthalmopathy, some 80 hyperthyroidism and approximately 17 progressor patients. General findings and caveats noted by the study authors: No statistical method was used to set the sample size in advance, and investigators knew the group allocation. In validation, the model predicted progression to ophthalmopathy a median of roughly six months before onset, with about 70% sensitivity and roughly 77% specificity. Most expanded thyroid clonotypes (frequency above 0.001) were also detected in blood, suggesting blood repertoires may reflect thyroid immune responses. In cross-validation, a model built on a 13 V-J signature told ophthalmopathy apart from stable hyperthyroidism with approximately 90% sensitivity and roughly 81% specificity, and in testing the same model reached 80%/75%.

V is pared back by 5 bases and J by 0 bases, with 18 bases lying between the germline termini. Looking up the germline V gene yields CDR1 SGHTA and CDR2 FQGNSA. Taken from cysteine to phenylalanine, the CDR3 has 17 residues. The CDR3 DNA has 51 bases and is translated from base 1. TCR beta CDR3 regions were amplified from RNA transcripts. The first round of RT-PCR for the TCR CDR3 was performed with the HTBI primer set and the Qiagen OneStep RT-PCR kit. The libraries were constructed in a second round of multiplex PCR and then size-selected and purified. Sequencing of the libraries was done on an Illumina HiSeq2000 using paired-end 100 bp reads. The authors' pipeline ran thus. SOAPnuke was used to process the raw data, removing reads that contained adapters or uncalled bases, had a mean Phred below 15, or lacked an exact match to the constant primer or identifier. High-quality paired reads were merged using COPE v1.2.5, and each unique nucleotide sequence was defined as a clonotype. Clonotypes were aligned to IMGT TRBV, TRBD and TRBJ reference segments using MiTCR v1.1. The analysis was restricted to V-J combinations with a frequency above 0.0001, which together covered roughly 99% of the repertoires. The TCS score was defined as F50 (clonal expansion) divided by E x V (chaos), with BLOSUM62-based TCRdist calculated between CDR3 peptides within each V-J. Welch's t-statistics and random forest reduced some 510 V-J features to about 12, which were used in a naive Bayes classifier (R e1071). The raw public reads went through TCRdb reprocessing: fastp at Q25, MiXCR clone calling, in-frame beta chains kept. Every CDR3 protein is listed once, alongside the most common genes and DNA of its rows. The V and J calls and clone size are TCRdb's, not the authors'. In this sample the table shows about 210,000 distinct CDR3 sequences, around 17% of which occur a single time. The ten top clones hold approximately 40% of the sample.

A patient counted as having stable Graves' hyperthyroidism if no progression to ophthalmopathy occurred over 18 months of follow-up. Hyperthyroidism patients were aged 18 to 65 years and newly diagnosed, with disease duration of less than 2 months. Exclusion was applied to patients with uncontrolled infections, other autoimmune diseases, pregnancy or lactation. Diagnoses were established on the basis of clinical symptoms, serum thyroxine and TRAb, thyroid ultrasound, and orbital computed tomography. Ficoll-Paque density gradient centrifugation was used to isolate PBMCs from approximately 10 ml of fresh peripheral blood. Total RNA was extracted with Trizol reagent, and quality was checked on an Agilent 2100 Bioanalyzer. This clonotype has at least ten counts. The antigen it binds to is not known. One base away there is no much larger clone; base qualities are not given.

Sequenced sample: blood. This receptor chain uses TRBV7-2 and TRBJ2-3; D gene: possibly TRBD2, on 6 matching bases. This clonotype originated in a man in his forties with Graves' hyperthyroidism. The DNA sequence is TGTGCCAGCAGCCGACCCAAGGAGGGGAAAAGCACAGATACGCAGTATTTT. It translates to CASSRPKEGKSTDTQYF.